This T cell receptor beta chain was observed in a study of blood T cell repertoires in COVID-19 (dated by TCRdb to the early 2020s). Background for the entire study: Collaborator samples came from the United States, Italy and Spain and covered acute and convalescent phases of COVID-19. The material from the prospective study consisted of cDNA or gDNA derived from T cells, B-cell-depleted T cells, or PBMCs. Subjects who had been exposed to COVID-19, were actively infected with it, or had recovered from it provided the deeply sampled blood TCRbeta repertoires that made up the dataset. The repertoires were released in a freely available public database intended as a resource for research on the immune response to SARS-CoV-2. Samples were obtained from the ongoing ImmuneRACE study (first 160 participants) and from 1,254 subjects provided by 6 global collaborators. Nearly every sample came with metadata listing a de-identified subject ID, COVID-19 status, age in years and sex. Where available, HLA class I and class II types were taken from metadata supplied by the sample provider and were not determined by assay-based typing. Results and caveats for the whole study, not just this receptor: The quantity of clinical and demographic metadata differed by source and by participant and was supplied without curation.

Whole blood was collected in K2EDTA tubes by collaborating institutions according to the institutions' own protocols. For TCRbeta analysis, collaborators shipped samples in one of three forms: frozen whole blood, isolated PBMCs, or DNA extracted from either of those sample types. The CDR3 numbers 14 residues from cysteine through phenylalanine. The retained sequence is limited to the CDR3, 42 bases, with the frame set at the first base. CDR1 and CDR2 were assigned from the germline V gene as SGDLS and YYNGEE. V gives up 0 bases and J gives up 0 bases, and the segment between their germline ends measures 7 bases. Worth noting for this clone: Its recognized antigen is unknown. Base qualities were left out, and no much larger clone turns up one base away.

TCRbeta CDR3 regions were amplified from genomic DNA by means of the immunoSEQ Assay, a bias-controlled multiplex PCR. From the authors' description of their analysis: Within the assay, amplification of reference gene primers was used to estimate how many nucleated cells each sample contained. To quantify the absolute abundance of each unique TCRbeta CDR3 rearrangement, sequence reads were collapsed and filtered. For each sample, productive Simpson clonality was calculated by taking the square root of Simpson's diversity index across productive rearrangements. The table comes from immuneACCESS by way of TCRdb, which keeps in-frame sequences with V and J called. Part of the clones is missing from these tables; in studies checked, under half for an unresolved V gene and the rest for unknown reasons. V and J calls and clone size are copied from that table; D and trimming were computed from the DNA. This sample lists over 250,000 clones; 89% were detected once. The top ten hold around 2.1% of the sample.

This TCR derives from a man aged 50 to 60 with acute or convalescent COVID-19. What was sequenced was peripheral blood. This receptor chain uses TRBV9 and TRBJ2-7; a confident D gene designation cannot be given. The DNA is TGTGCCAGCAGCGTAGTGTACAACTCCTACGAGCAGTACTTC. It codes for CASSVVYNSYEQYF.